These 29 T cell receptor beta chains were all obtained from the same sample, sequenced in a study of cytomegalovirus exposure and HLA in healthy donors. The PCR was carried out with 60 Vbeta primers and 13 Jbeta primers. The protocol was immunoSEQ multiplex PCR, while the TCRdb copy is restricted to in-frame clones and leaves out a portion. In the table there are some 150,000 clones, about 64% of which are singletons. The specimen was PBMCs. These receptors were taken from a man in his 60s in good health and CMV-seronegative.

The rearrangement links TRBV28 to TRBJ1-2; 9 nucleotides match TRBD1. The CDR3 totals 14 residues. Germline CDR1 and CDR2: MDHEN and SYDVKM. The V segment lost 6 bases and the J segment 7 bases; nucleotides outside the gene matches: 9. The CDR3 spells CASRGQGREAGYTF. The DNA of the CDR3 is TGTGCCAGCAGGGGACAGGGAAGGGAGGCTGGCTACACCTTC.

The V call is TRBV6-5, the J call TRBJ2-3, with TRBD2 matching 13 bases. Germline CDR1 is MNHEY and CDR2 is SVGAGI. The trim removed 4 bases at V and 4 bases at J, leaving 5 bases unmatched. This CDR3 has 16 amino acids. CDR3 nucleotide sequence: TGTGCCAGCAGTTCCCCGGGACTAGCGGGACCAGATACGCAGTATTTT. This codes for CASSSPGLAGPDTQYF.

CDR3 nucleotide sequence: TGTGCCAGCAGTGAAGAGGAGGGCCAGGGAGGTGGAGATACGCAGTATTTT. Protein product: CASSEEEGQGGGDTQYF. V usage is TRBV6-1 and J usage is TRBJ2-3; possible D gene TRBD2, 6 bases. The CDR3 length is 17 residues. Germline-derived CDR1 and CDR2 are MNHNS and SASEGT. V lost 1 base to trimming and J lost 5 bases, with 19 bases between them.

The chain recombines TRBV10-3 with TRBJ2-5; a weak D match, TRBD2 (6 bases). The CDR3 sequence is 13 residues long. Trimming removed 6 bases at V and 2 bases at J, with 10 bases between. Germline CDR1 ENHRY, CDR2 SYGVKD. In DNA, the CDR3 is TGTGCCATCAGAGTAGCGGCTCAAGAGACCCAGTACTTC. Translation gives CAIRVAAQETQYF.

The V call is TRBV5-1, the J call TRBJ1-1; the D gene is possibly TRBD1 (6 bases). The CDR3 is made up of 14 amino acids. Per germline, CDR1 SGHRS and CDR2 YFSETQ. The V end lost 4 bases, the J end lost 5 bases, and 15 bases lay between the germline ends. The CDR3 loop reads CASSPGADRTEAFF. CDR3 bases: TGCGCCAGCAGCCCCGGAGCCGACAGGACTGAAGCTTTCTTT.

This clone appeared a single time. The chain recombines TRBV9 with TRBJ2-3, with 8 bases that match TRBD1. The J segment lost 6 bases and the V segment lost 0 bases, leaving 12 bases of the junction unmatched. The CDR3 runs to 17 residues. CDR1 is SGDLS, CDR2 YYNGEE, per germline. This chain's CDR3 is CASSVEAGGFLVDTQYF. CDR3 DNA: TGTGCCAGCAGCGTAGAGGCAGGGGGCTTTCTTGTGGATACGCAGTATTTT.

Only one count was recorded for this clone. The rearrangement uses TRBV5-1 and TRBJ2-5; TRBD1 is a possible D gene (5 bases). Germline assignment: CDR1 SGHRS and CDR2 YFSETQ. The germline V and J ends were trimmed by 4 bases and 2 bases, with 15 bases remaining between them. The CDR3 is 15 residues long. The CDR3 nucleotides are TGCGCCAGCAGCCTTCAAGCGACAGTTCAAGAGACCCAGTACTTC. It specifies CASSLQATVQETQYF.

The chain recombines TRBV5-1 with TRBJ2-1; TRBD2 aligns across 9 bases. V gave up 3 bases and J gave up 4 bases; unmatched junction bases: 8. This CDR3 has 16 residues. Germline lookup yields CDR1 SGHRS and CDR2 YFSETQ. CDR3: CASSSLGAGGYNEQFF. CDR3 DNA: TGCGCCAGCAGCTCCCTGGGGGCGGGAGGGTACAATGAGCAGTTCTTC.

The J gene is TRBJ2-6, the V gene TRBV30, with 10 positions matching TRBD1. V lost 5 bases to trimming and J lost 2 bases; unmatched junction nucleotides: 15. The CDR3 extends over 19 amino acids. Germline CDR1 GTSNPN, CDR2 SVGIG (reference sequence). The CDR3 DNA reads as TGTGCCTGGGGGGGGTACCGGGACAGGGGTAGCGCTGGGGCCAACGTCCTGACTTTC. It specifies CAWGGYRDRGSAGANVLTF.

This clone was found a few times. V usage is TRBV7-3 and J usage is TRBJ2-1, with TRBD1 matching over 8 bases. Germline V gene sequence: CDR1 SGHTA, CDR2 FQGTGA. This CDR3 contains 15 residues. Unmatched junction bases numbered 5, after V lost 5 bases and J lost 2 bases. CDR3 DNA sequence: TGTGCCAGCAGCCCCGGACAGGGAACCTACAATGAGCAGTTCTTC. Translation: CASSPGQGTYNEQFF. Using reference TRBV7-3 and TRBJ2-1 for the parts outside the CDR3, the full variable domain is GAGVSQTPSNKVTEKGKYVELRCDPISGHTALYWYRQSLGQGPEFLIYFQGTGAADDSGLPNDRFFAVRPEGSVSTLKIQRTERGDSAVYLCASSPGQGTYNEQFFGPGTRLTVL.

This clone was found a few times. The chain is built from TRBV5-4 and TRBJ2-6, with 7 bases that match TRBD2. The V gene end was trimmed by 5 bases and the J gene end by 0 bases; junction bases not matched to a gene: 14. The CDR3 has 19 amino acids. The germline V gene encodes CDR1 SGHNT and CDR2 YYREEE (reference sequence). Written as DNA, the CDR3 is TGTGCCAGCAGTCTACGTCAGAGGGACTACTCCTCTGGGGCCAACGTCCTGACTTTC. Amino acids: CASSLRQRDYSSGANVLTF.

This clone was seen more than once but under ten times. The chain uses TRBV30 and TRBJ2-5, with 9 bases lining up with TRBD1. The germline gives CDR1 GTSNPN, CDR2 SVGIG (reference sequence). CDR3 length: 13 residues. Trimming removed 8 bases from V and 6 bases from J; junction bases left unmatched: 10. The chain's CDR3 is CAGTTTGGQTQYF. The CDR3, as DNA: TGTGCCGGGACCACAACAGGGGGCCAGACCCAGTACTTC.

The V gene is TRBV5-4, the J gene TRBJ2-7, with 10 bases lining up with TRBD1. This CDR3 contains 16 residues. The J segment lost 2 bases and the V segment lost 5 bases, leaving 10 bases of the junction unmatched. The germline V gene encodes CDR1 SGHNT and CDR2 YYREEE (reference sequence). The CDR3 loop is CASSRGGQGLTYEQYF. In DNA, the CDR3 is TGTGCCAGCAGTCGGGGGGGACAGGGGCTAACCTACGAGCAGTACTTC.

This clone appeared a few times. The V gene is TRBV2, the J gene TRBJ2-7; 7 bases agree with TRBD2. The CDR3 consists of 12 residues. V shed 8 bases, J shed 4 bases, and the junction held 5 bases outside the gene matches. The germline CDR1 and CDR2 sequences are SNHLY and FYNNEI. The CDR3 nucleotides read TGTGCCAGCGGGGGAGGGTTTTACGAGCAGTACTTC. Translation: CASGGGFYEQYF.

The V call is TRBV5-4, the J call TRBJ1-1, with D unclear. Deletions cut 4 bases from V and 0 bases from J, with 10 bases between. The CDR3 sequence is 14 residues long. CDR1 is SGHNT, CDR2 YYREEE, per germline (reference sequence). CDR3: CASSPKQMNTEAFF. The CDR3 region has the DNA TGTGCCAGCAGCCCCAAACAGATGAACACTGAAGCTTTCTTT.

Only one count was recorded for this clone. The chain uses TRBV28 and TRBJ1-1; 10 nucleotides match TRBD1. Germline V gene data show CDR1 as MDHEN and CDR2 as SYDVKM. Trimming took 1 base from V and 6 from J; bases not matched to a gene: 5. The CDR3 extends over 15 amino acids. The CDR3 coding sequence is TGTGCCAGCAGTTTATCCCGGACAGGGGGGTCTGAAGCTTTCTTT. Translation: CASSLSRTGGSEAFF.

The V call is TRBV5-6, the J call TRBJ2-1, with D possibly matching TRBD2 (5 bases). CDR3 length: 13 residues. The germline V gene encodes CDR1 SGHDT and CDR2 YYEEEE. V lost 0 bases and J 6 bases, leaving 7 bases between the germline ends. CDR3 nucleotide sequence: TGTGCCAGCAGCTTGGGAGGGCCCAATGAGCAGTTCTTC. Protein: CASSLGGPNEQFF. The whole variable domain, filled in from reference TRBV5-6 and TRBJ2-1, reads DAGVTQSPTHLIKTRGQQVTLRCSPKSGHDTVSWYQQALGQGPQFIFQYYEEEERQRGNFPDRFSGHQFPNYSSELNVNALLLGDSALYLCASSLGGPNEQFFGPGTRLTVL.

The rearrangement uses TRBV29-1 and TRBJ1-1; 8 bases are shared with TRBD1. CDR3 size: 12 residues. In germline, CDR1 is SQVTM, CDR2 ANQGSEA. Trimming cost V 7 bases and J 5 bases; bases outside gene matches: 6. For the CDR3, the DNA is TGCAGCGCTGTCAGGGGGCTGACTGAAGCTTTCTTT. This translates into CSAVRGLTEAFF.

The gene calls are TRBV9 and TRBJ1-2; TRBD1 agrees at 7 bases. V shed 2 bases, J shed 4 bases, and the junction held 8 bases outside the gene matches. This CDR3 spans 15 amino acids. The germline V gene encodes CDR1 SGDLS and CDR2 YYNGEE. The CDR3 region is CASSVSPGTAYGYTF. DNA for the CDR3: TGTGCCAGCAGCGTCTCCCCCGGGACAGCCTATGGCTACACCTTC.

The V gene is TRBV27, the J gene TRBJ2-7; possibly TRBD2 for D (5 bases). The germline gives CDR1 MNHEY, CDR2 SMNVEV (reference sequence). CDR3 length: 14 residues. Trimming stripped 3 bases from V and 2 bases from J, with 11 bases between. CDR3 protein: CASSFAGLTYEQYF. CDR3 coding DNA: TGTGCCAGCAGTTTTGCGGGCTTGACCTACGAGCAGTACTTC.

This clone appeared a few times. The V and J genes are TRBV5-1 and TRBJ2-4; TRBD1 agrees at 7 bases. The germline V gene encodes CDR1 SGHRS and CDR2 YFSETQ. V gave up 3 bases and J gave up 8 bases; unmatched junction bases: 8. This CDR3 is built from 14 residues. The CDR3 spells CASSWDSLRDIQYF. CDR3 DNA: TGCGCCAGCAGCTGGGACAGCCTAAGGGACATTCAGTACTTC.

For this clone: Mismatch with germline at one junction end may stem from a read error. This chain uses TRBV11-1 with TRBJ2-6, with TRBD1 as a possible D gene (5 bases). Germline V gives CDR1 SGHAT, CDR2 FQDESV (reference sequence). The CDR3 has 14 amino acids. CDR3 amino acids: CASSLLGPPFWLAF. For the CDR3, the DNA is TGTGCCAGCAGCTTATTGGGGCCACCTTTCTGGCTGGCTTTC.

This chain uses TRBV5-8 with TRBJ1-1, with D perhaps TRBD1 (6 bases). The CDR3 is made up of 14 amino acids. V was clipped by 0 bases and J by 3 bases, with 9 bases between them. Germline values: CDR1 SGHTS, CDR2 YDEGEE. The CDR3 protein is CASSLARGDTEAFF. Written as DNA, the CDR3 is TGTGCCAGCAGCTTGGCCAGGGGTGACACTGAAGCTTTCTTT.

This rearrangement joins TRBV2 to TRBJ2-7, with D possibly matching TRBD1 (5 bases). CDR1 is SNHLY, CDR2 FYNNEI, per germline. The CDR3 has 12 amino acids. Trimming shortened V by 6 bases and J by 6 bases, and 12 bases separated the two germline ends. This CDR3 is CASSTDSSEQYF. For the CDR3, the DNA is TGTGCCAGCAGCACCGACAGCTCCGAGCAGTACTTC.

J is TRBJ1-1 and V is TRBV19; no firm D call. This CDR3 is built from 14 residues. Germline loops: CDR1 LNHDA, CDR2 SQIVND (reference sequence). V lost 4 bases and J 0 bases, leaving 9 bases between the germline ends. The CDR3 sequence is CASSTSGLNTEAFF. The CDR3 nucleotides are TGTGCCAGTAGTACCTCCGGGTTGAACACTGAAGCTTTCTTT.

This chain links TRBV30 with TRBJ2-5; D might be TRBD1 (5 bases). The CDR3 runs to 13 residues. Germline lookup yields CDR1 GTSNPN and CDR2 SVGIG (reference sequence). V dropped 0 bases and J dropped 2 bases, with 7 bases sitting between them. Here the CDR3 reads CAWSVQVQETQYF. The CDR3 region has the DNA TGTGCCTGGAGTGTACAGGTACAAGAGACCCAGTACTTC.

V usage is TRBV6-1 and J usage is TRBJ1-4, with 8 bases aligning to TRBD1. The ends lost 2 bases at V and 4 bases at J; junction bases unmatched: 6. Looked up from germline, CDR1 is MNHNS and CDR2 is SASEGT. This CDR3 is 16 amino acids long. The CDR3 bases are TGTGCCAGCAGTGAAACGGACAGGGAAGTTAATGAAAAACTGTTTTTT. Protein: CASSETDREVNEKLFF.

The chain carries TRBV7-2 and TRBJ1-5, with D unresolved. CDR1 and CDR2 (germline): SGHTA, FQGNSA. V was clipped by 5 bases and J by 5 bases, with 13 bases between them. This CDR3 region has 14 residues. The CDR3 DNA reads TGTGCCAGCAGCCCCAAAGGAGTGGATCAGCCCCAGCATTTT. Translated: CASSPKGVDQPQHF.

The V gene is TRBV5-1, the J gene TRBJ2-7; 8 nucleotides line up with TRBD1. The CDR3 has 17 amino acids. CDR1 is SGHRS, CDR2 YFSETQ, per germline. Losses at the gene ends were 4 bases for V and 4 bases for J; bases not matched to a gene: 16. The chain's CDR3 is CASSPEMTGEVRYEQYF. DNA for the CDR3: TGCGCCAGCAGCCCCGAGATGACAGGGGAAGTCAGGTACGAGCAGTACTTC.